Detailed here is one T cell receptor beta chain. Its antigen remains unknown. Single viable CD3+CD4+CD8-CD45RO+ cells were sorted as the memory CD4+ T cells. The sample comes from a study of memory CD4+ T cells and cytomegalovirus serostatus. Looking at the study overall: Healthy Belgian adult donors included nine or ten CMV-positive and some 24 CMV-negative people.

The germline gives CDR1 MNHNS, CDR2 SASEGT. The CDR3 has 15 residues. J lost 4 bases, V lost 3 bases, and 0 bases had no gene match. Here immunoSEQ multiplex PCR was the method, and the copy in TCRdb shows in-frame clones only, minus some. The sample contains 85,000 to 100,000 clones, about 80% of which appear only once. Study outcomes and limitations: About 40% of the roughly 150 known CMV-associated TCRbeta sequences appeared in CD4+ memory.

The V and J genes are TRBV6-1 and TRBJ2-7, with 16 positions matching TRBD2. The source of this sequence is an adult in good health and CMV-seropositive. The sequenced material came from memory CD4+ T cells from blood. The CDR3 loop reads CASSEGLAGGYEQYF. In nucleotides, the CDR3 is TGTGCCAGCAGTGAGGGACTAGCGGGAGGGTACGAGCAGTACTTC.